Listed below are T cell receptor beta chains from one sample, sequenced in a study of monozygotic twins with cystic fibrosis. Sequenced by immunoSEQ multiplex PCR; TCRdb stores in-frame clones only, minus some. The repertoire holds approximately 34,000 clones, with 84% as singletons. Sequences were obtained from blood. These receptors all stem from a girl aged 2 to 10 with cystic fibrosis. CDR3s include the opening cysteine and the closing phenylalanine or tryptophan. D genes are given only for firm matches. The listing skips clone size in some rows; elsewhere it reads once, few, many or a size class.

CDR3 length,clone size,D gene,V gene,J gene,CDR3 protein,CDR3 DNA
15,.,TRBD2,TRBV2,TRBJ2-3,CASSLGAGGTDTQYF,TGTGCCAGCAGCCTGGGGGCGGGGGGTACAGATACGCAGTATTTT
14,.,TRBD2,TRBV2,TRBJ2-2,CAGGTSANTGELFF,TGTGCCGGGGGGACTAGCGCGAACACCGGGGAGCTGTTTTTT
13,.,TRBD1,TRBV2,TRBJ2-5,CAAGGQGLETQYF,TGTGCCGCTGGAGGACAGGGGCTGGAGACCCAGTACTTC
14,.,TRBD2,TRBV6-6,TRBJ2-5,CASSLAGGGETQYF,TGTGCCAGCAGTTTGGCGGGGGGAGGAGAGACCCAGTACTTC
12,.,.,TRBV5-1,TRBJ2-7,CASSFPPYEQYF,TGCGCCAGCAGCTTCCCCCCCTACGAGCAGTACTTC
15,.,.,TRBV7-8,TRBJ2-2,CASSSHRALTGELFF,TGTGCCAGCAGCTCACACAGGGCCCTCACCGGGGAGCTGTTTTTT
14,.,TRBD1,TRBV19,TRBJ2-7,CASSFVTGGYEQYF,TGTGCCAGTAGTTTCGTGACAGGGGGCTACGAGCAGTACTTC
12,.,.,TRBV6-6,TRBJ2-7,CASSLQGYEQYF,TGTGCCAGCAGCCTACAGGGCTACGAGCAGTACTTC
15,.,.,TRBV19,TRBJ2-2,CASRRTRGADGELFF,TGTGCCAGTAGGAGGACGAGGGGCGCGGACGGGGAGCTGTTTTTT
14,once,.,TRBV19,TRBJ2-2,CASRTYQNTGELFF,TGTGCCAGCCGGACGTACCAGAACACCGGGGAGCTGTTTTTT
14,few,.,TRBV11-2,TRBJ2-1,CASSPHPTYNEQFF,TGTGCCAGCAGCCCTCATCCGACTTACAATGAGCAGTTCTTC
11,.,.,TRBV4-2,TRBJ1-4,CASSQNEKLFF,TGTGCCAGCAGCCAAAATGAAAAACTGTTTTTT
14,.,.,TRBV13,TRBJ1-2,CASSPTLGGFGYTF,TGTGCCAGCAGCCCAACACTTGGGGGGTTTGGCTACACCTTC
14,.,.,TRBV6-6,TRBJ1-3,CASSYDGDGNTIYF,TGTGCCAGCAGTTACGATGGTGATGGAAACACCATATATTTT
14,.,.,TRBV15,TRBJ1-1,CATSRWKVGTEAFF,TGTGCCACCAGCAGGTGGAAGGTGGGCACTGAAGCTTTCTTT
15,.,TRBD1,TRBV4-3,TRBJ2-4,CASSHQTGGGNIQYF,TGCGCCAGCAGCCATCAAACAGGGGGCGGGAACATTCAGTACTTC
16,.,.,TRBV2,TRBJ1-5,CASSPRTANGGQPQHF,TGTGCCAGCAGCCCACGGACAGCCAACGGAGGTCAGCCCCAGCATTTT
18,once,TRBD2,TRBV2,TRBJ2-7,CASSHPGLAGVNPYEQYF,TGTGCCAGCAGCCACCCGGGACTAGCGGGGGTGAACCCCTACGAGCAGTACTTC
16,.,.,TRBV4-2,TRBJ2-7,CASSQDGAGASYEQYF,TGTGCCAGCAGCCAAGATGGCGCGGGGGCCTCCTACGAGCAGTACTTC
17,.,TRBD1,TRBV4-2,TRBJ2-3,CASSQGRGTGKTDTQYF,TGTGCCAGCAGCCAAGGGCGGGGGACAGGGAAGACAGATACGCAGTATTTT
15,few,TRBD1,TRBV27,TRBJ1-5,CASSLGQGKNQPQHF,TGTGCCAGCAGTTTAGGACAGGGAAAAAATCAGCCCCAGCATTTT
14,.,TRBD1,TRBV7-9,TRBJ1-2,CASTRGAGGPGYTF,TGTGCCAGCACCAGGGGGGCAGGGGGCCCTGGCTACACCTTC
14,.,TRBD1,TRBV6-5,TRBJ1-1,CASSPGTAYTEAFF,TGTGCCAGCAGCCCCGGGACAGCCTACACTGAAGCTTTCTTT
13,few,.,TRBV19,TRBJ1-5,CASADPGNQPQHF,TGTGCCAGTGCCGACCCGGGAAATCAGCCCCAGCATTTT
14,few,TRBD1,TRBV2,TRBJ1-6,CATQGGSVNSPLHF,TGTGCCACCCAGGGGGGCAGCGTAAATTCACCCCTCCACTTT
15,.,TRBD1,TRBV11-2,TRBJ1-2,CASSLVRDRGYGYTF,TGTGCCAGCAGCTTAGTCAGGGACAGGGGGTATGGCTACACCTTC
14,few,TRBD1,TRBV4-2,TRBJ1-6,CASSPRQGNSPLHF,TGTGCCAGCAGCCCCCGACAGGGTAATTCACCCCTCCACTTT
13,.,.,TRBV5-6,TRBJ2-3,CASSLGGQDTQYF,TGTGCCAGCAGCTTAGGGGGGCAGGATACGCAGTATTTT
19,once,TRBD1,TRBV5-5,TRBJ2-7,CASSLRDRGPPTLSYEQYF,TGTGCCAGCAGCCTCCGGGACAGGGGGCCACCAACCCTCTCCTACGAGCAGTACTTC
15,few,TRBD1,TRBV7-9,TRBJ1-6,CASSLGTGYNSPLHF,TGTGCCAGCAGCTTAGGGACAGGGTATAATTCACCCCTCCACTTT
14,once,.,TRBV6-5,TRBJ2-7,CASRPDSISYEQYF,TGTGCCAGCAGACCGGACAGCATATCGTACGAGCAGTACTTC
13,.,.,TRBV7-6,TRBJ1-2,CASSPWRSYGYTF,TGTGCCAGCAGCCCCTGGCGGAGCTATGGCTACACCTTC
15,.,.,TRBV5-1,TRBJ1-4,CASRPPGAMDEKLFF,TGCGCCAGCCGTCCACCGGGGGCAATGGATGAAAAACTGTTTTTT
12,.,.,TRBV6-5,TRBJ1-2,CASSYPQGGYTF,TGTGCCAGCAGTTACCCCCAGGGTGGCTACACCTTC
15,.,TRBD2,TRBV28,TRBJ2-1,CASSPRTSGDNEQFF,TGTGCCAGCAGTCCCCGGACTAGCGGGGACAATGAGCAGTTCTTC
17,.,TRBD2,TRBV7-7,TRBJ2-5,CASSPRPTSGGRVTQYF,TGTGCCAGCAGCCCCCGGCCGACTAGCGGGGGTAGGGTGACCCAGTACTTC
14,once,.,TRBV7-2,TRBJ2-7,CASSLEISDYEQYF,TGTGCCAGCAGCTTAGAAATCTCAGACTACGAGCAGTACTTC
13,.,TRBD1,TRBV7-9,TRBJ2-7,CASSPRTGYEQYF,TGTGCCAGCAGCCCACGGACAGGCTACGAGCAGTACTTC
13,.,.,TRBV18,TRBJ1-5,CASSPQGYQPQHF,TGTGCCAGCTCACCACAGGGTTACCAGCCCCAGCATTTT
14,.,.,TRBV6-6,TRBJ2-6,CASTLNSGANVLTF,TGTGCCAGCACACTGAACTCTGGGGCCAACGTCCTGACTTTC
16,.,.,TRBV6-6,TRBJ1-5,CASSYRGGLGNQPQHF,TGTGCCAGCAGTTACCGGGGGGGATTAGGCAATCAGCCCCAGCATTTT
12,.,.,TRBV5-1,TRBJ2-7,CASSPDRNEQYF,TGCGCCAGCAGCCCCGACAGAAACGAGCAGTACTTC
12,.,TRBD1,TRBV30,TRBJ1-5,CAWSEGAQPQHF,TGTGCCTGGAGTGAGGGGGCCCAGCCCCAGCATTTT
13,.,.,TRBV7-9,TRBJ1-2,CASKPGANYGYTF,TGTGCCAGCAAGCCGGGAGCTAACTATGGCTACACCTTC
15,few,TRBD1,TRBV7-9,TRBJ2-7,CASSVSRTGGHEQYF,TGTGCCAGCAGCGTCTCCAGGACAGGGGGCCACGAGCAGTACTTC
14,.,TRBD1,TRBV5-1,TRBJ2-3,CASSLGQGSDTQYF,TGCGCCAGCAGCTTGGGACAGGGGTCAGATACGCAGTATTTT
14,few,.,TRBV29-1,TRBJ1-3,CSAFYPSSGNTIYF,TGCAGCGCTTTCTACCCCAGCTCTGGAAACACCATATATTTT
17,.,TRBD1,TRBV5-1,TRBJ1-1,CASSPGDRGLTNTEAFF,TGCGCCAGCAGCCCGGGGGACAGGGGGCTTACGAACACTGAAGCTTTCTTT
11,.,.,TRBV5-4,TRBJ2-7,CASSLNYEQYF,TGTGCCAGCAGCTTGAACTACGAGCAGTACTTC
12,.,.,TRBV19,TRBJ1-2,CASRPEGGGYTF,TGTGCCAGTAGACCGGAGGGTGGTGGCTACACCTTC
18,.,.,TRBV2,TRBJ1-5,CASQKRAGTPGGGQPQHF,TGTGCCAGCCAAAAGCGCGCCGGGACCCCCGGTGGCGGTCAGCCCCAGCATTTT
13,.,.,TRBV9,TRBJ1-6,CASSVEASSPLHF,TGTGCCAGCAGCGTAGAGGCCTCCTCACCCCTCCACTTT
17,.,TRBD1,TRBV9,TRBJ1-2,CASSVGPGTGASYGYTF,TGTGCCAGCAGCGTAGGGCCGGGGACAGGGGCTTCTTATGGCTACACCTTC
18,.,.,TRBV11-3,TRBJ1-4,CASSFMLIAERANEKLFF,TGTGCCAGCAGCTTCATGCTTATTGCGGAGAGGGCTAATGAAAAACTGTTTTTT